One and the same sample provided the 12 T cell receptor beta chains below, sequenced in a study of blood T cell repertoires in COVID-19. Libraries were prepared by immunoSEQ multiplex PCR; TCRdb keeps only in-frame clonotypes and omits some of them. This sample has 70,000 to 100,000 clones; over 75% occur once, and the top ten carry nearly 45%. The sample was peripheral blood. These receptors all come from a human donor in a cohort sampled during active COVID-19.

Ten or more counts support this clone. In the same sample, other DNA sequences code for this CDR3. The chain has TRBV4-3 and TRBJ2-3, with D possibly TRBD2 on 6 matching bases. Germline V gene lookup returns CDR1 LGHNA and CDR2 YSLEER. This CDR3 contains 16 residues. Trimming took off 0 bases at V and 2 bases at J, with 12 bases between the two ends. The CDR3: CASSQDLGGATDTQYF. CDR3 nucleotides: TGCGCCAGCAGCCAAGATCTTGGCGGGGCCACAGATACGCAGTATTTT.

This clone was picked up one time. The rearrangement uses TRBV2 and TRBJ2-5; 7 nucleotides match TRBD1. The CDR3 is 15 residues long. J gave up 4 bases and V 5 bases, and 10 bases lay outside the gene matches. Per the germline V gene, CDR1 is SNHLY and CDR2 is FYNNEI. The CDR3 region is CASSPTTGAGETQYF. Written as DNA, the CDR3 is TGTGCCAGCAGTCCAACTACAGGGGCGGGAGAGACCCAGTACTTC.

This chain connects TRBV6-5 to TRBJ1-2; D call uncertain. The CDR3 spans 14 residues. Germline V lookup: CDR1 MNHEY, CDR2 SVGAGI. Deletions cut 4 bases from V and 2 bases from J, with 11 bases between. DNA for the CDR3: TGTGCCAGCAGTTCGTCAGTGTCCAACTATGGCTACACCTTC. Amino acids: CASSSSVSNYGYTF.

This chain links TRBV30 with TRBJ1-1, with TRBD1 as a possible D gene (5 bases). The V end was cut by 4 bases, the J end by 2 bases, with 11 bases between. The length of the CDR3 is 13 residues. The germline V gene has CDR1 GTSNPN and CDR2 SVGIG (reference sequence). This chain's CDR3 is CAWKHGANTEAFF. The CDR3 DNA reads TGTGCCTGGAAACATGGGGCAAACACTGAAGCTTTCTTT.

The chain employs TRBV21-1 and TRBJ1-1. TRBV21-1 is flagged as a pseudogene. CDR3 length: 11 residues. CDR3 residues: CASNSNTEAFF. CDR3 coding DNA: TGTGCCAGCAACTCAAACACTGAAGCTTTCTTT.

This chain links TRBV27 with TRBJ2-1; TRBD2 aligns across 11 bases. This CDR3 has 18 residues. Trimming at V came to 5 bases and at J to 15 bases, leaving 24 bases not matched to a gene. Looked up from germline, CDR1 is MNHEY and CDR2 is SMNVEV (reference sequence). CDR3 DNA: TGTGCCAGCAGTCGAATTTTGGGGGGATCAACTAGCGGGAGTAATGCGTTCTTC. Its translation: CASSRILGGSTSGSNAFF.

The chain links TRBV27 to TRBJ2-3; D not certain. Germline V gene sequence: CDR1 MNHEY, CDR2 SMNVEV (reference sequence). The CDR3 consists of 13 residues. The V and J ends lost 1 base and 2 bases respectively, with 4 bases between them. CDR3: CASSLLSTDTQYF. DNA of the CDR3: TGTGCCAGCAGTTTATTATCCACAGATACGCAGTATTTT.

V gene TRBV4-2 combines with J gene TRBJ1-5; D unclear. The V and J ends lost 0 bases and 6 bases respectively, with 15 bases between them. This CDR3 comprises 16 residues. CDR1 LGHNA and CDR2 YNFKEQ come from the germline V gene. The CDR3 region has the DNA TGTGCCAGCAGCCAAGATCTCGGGAGCAACTCTCAGCCCCAGCATTTT. This sequence encodes CASSQDLGSNSQPQHF.

The V and J genes are TRBV2 and TRBJ2-5; D perhaps matches TRBD1 (5 bases). CDR1 is SNHLY and CDR2 is FYNNEI in the germline V gene. The CDR3 is made up of 12 amino acids. Trimming left V 10 bases short and J 1 base short, with 10 bases between. The CDR3 region is CATRQFQETQYF. CDR3 sequence (DNA): TGTGCCACAAGACAGTTCCAAGAGACCCAGTACTTC. Drawing the rest from reference TRBV2 and TRBJ2-5, the complete variable domain is EPEVTQTPSHQVTQMGQEVILRCVPISNHLYFYWYRQILGQKVEFLVSFYNNEISEKSEIFDDQFSVERPDGSNFTLKIRSTKLEDSAMYFCATRQFQETQYFGPGTRLLVL.

The CDR3 spells CASSLGGGQGDTQYF. As DNA, the CDR3 is TGTGCCAGCAGCTTAGGGGGGGGGCAGGGAGATACGCAGTATTTT. The chain uses TRBV5-4 and TRBJ2-3; D perhaps matches TRBD2 (7 bases). V was shortened by 2 bases and J by 5 bases, with 15 bases between the two germline ends. Germline V lookup: CDR1 SGHNT, CDR2 YYREEE (reference sequence). The CDR3 spans 15 residues.

V usage is TRBV3-1 (or the pseudogene TRBV3-2) and J usage is TRBJ2-7; perhaps TRBD1 as D (5 bases). The germline CDR1 and CDR2 sequences are LGHDT and YNNKEL (reference sequence). The V end was cut by 4 bases, the J end by 0 bases, with 13 bases between. CDR3 size: 15 residues. The CDR3 region has the DNA TGTGCCAGCAGCCCCCCGACAGCGAACTCCTACGAGCAGTACTTC. Its protein product is CASSPPTANSYEQYF.

To note about this clone: The germline gene is not matched at one end of the junction; a read error may be the cause. The CDR3 here is CASSPTGSTGELFF. For the CDR3, the DNA is TGTGCTAGCAGCCCCACAGGGTCTACCGGGGAGCTGTTTTTT. This chain joins TRBV7-7 and TRBJ2-2; D may be TRBD1 (6 bases). This CDR3 is built from 14 residues. Germline V lookup: CDR1 SSHAT, CDR2 FNYEAQ (reference sequence).